Listed below are T cell receptor beta chains from one sample, sequenced in a study of T cell responses to AZD1222 COVID-19 vaccine. Profiled with immunoSEQ multiplex PCR; TCRdb holds only in-frame clones, not every one. The sample contains under 150,000 clones, more than 65% of which appear only once. The sequencing used peripheral blood, collected 28 days after the second AZD1222 dose. The receptors were sampled from an adult who received the AZD1222 COVID-19 vaccine. CDR3s include the opening cysteine and the closing phenylalanine or tryptophan. D genes are given only for firm matches. The size field is filled for only some rows; it gives once, few, many or a size class.

J gene,V gene,D gene,clone size,CDR3 protein,CDR3 DNA
TRBJ2-3,TRBV14,.,.,CASSQVTDTQYF,TGTGCCAGCAGCCAAGTCACAGATACGCAGTATTTT
TRBJ2-7,TRBV28,.,.,CASLESAPSYEQYF,TGTGCCAGCCTCGAGAGCGCCCCCTCCTACGAGCAGTACTTC
TRBJ2-7,TRBV7-2,TRBD2,.,CASRGESYEQYF,TGTGCCAGCCGGGGGGAATCCTACGAGCAGTACTTC
TRBJ1-2,TRBV27,.,.,CASSLSLYGGYTF,TGTGCCAGCAGTTTATCGTTGTACGGTGGCTACACCTTC
TRBJ2-5,TRBV4-1,TRBD1,.,CASSPTGGKETQYF,TGCGCCAGCAGTCCTACAGGGGGCAAGGAGACCCAGTACTTC
TRBJ2-7,TRBV3-1/TRBV3-2,TRBD2,.,CASSPHISGGAIGEQYF,TGTGCCAGCAGCCCCCATATAAGCGGGGGGGCGATTGGGGAGCAGTACTTC
TRBJ2-4,TRBV4-2,TRBD2,once,CASSTSNSGGENIQYF,TGTGCCAGCAGCACTTCGAATAGCGGGGGGGAAAACATTCAGTACTTC
TRBJ2-7,TRBV10-3,TRBD2,.,CATQATSGGTYEQYF,TGTGCCACCCAGGCTACTAGCGGGGGGACCTACGAGCAGTACTTC
TRBJ1-4,TRBV11-2,TRBD1,.,CASSKPQGKANEKLFF,TGTGCCAGCAGCAAACCACAGGGGAAGGCTAATGAAAAACTGTTTTTT
TRBJ2-7,TRBV12-3/TRBV12-4,.,.,CASSRLPGHEQYF,TGTGCCAGCAGTCGACTTCCGGGGCACGAGCAGTACTTC
TRBJ1-2,TRBV7-2,.,.,CASSLGMDSVYGYTF,TGTGCCAGCAGCTTAGGTATGGACAGCGTCTATGGCTACACCTTC
TRBJ2-1,TRBV7-2,TRBD1,.,CASSFTGDYNEQFF,TGTGCCAGCAGCTTCACAGGGGATTACAATGAGCAGTTCTTC
TRBJ1-1,TRBV2,.,.,CASIYGNEAFF,TGTGCCAGCATATACGGAAATGAAGCTTTCTTT
TRBJ2-3,TRBV7-3,TRBD1,.,CASSLYGTGVTDTQYF,TGTGCCAGCAGCTTATACGGGACAGGGGTGACAGATACGCAGTATTTT
TRBJ2-1,TRBV9,.,.,CASSAVRGYNEQFF,TGTGCCAGCAGCGCCGTAAGAGGCTACAATGAGCAGTTCTTC
TRBJ1-1,TRBV4-3,.,.,CASSPDGGNTEAFF,TGCGCCAGCAGCCCAGACGGGGGGAACACTGAAGCTTTCTTT
TRBJ1-1,TRBV5-1,.,.,CASSLYEGLNTEAFF,TGCGCCAGCAGCTTGTATGAGGGGCTGAACACTGAAGCTTTCTTT
TRBJ2-3,TRBV20-1,.,.,CSASDGSTDTQYF,TGCAGTGCTAGTGACGGGAGCACAGATACGCAGTATTTT
TRBJ1-2,TRBV27,.,.,CASSPKTPGHSYGYTF,TGTGCCAGCAGTCCAAAAACACCCGGACACTCCTATGGCTACACCTTC
TRBJ1-6,TRBV12-3/TRBV12-4,.,once,CASRQEGISPLHF,TGTGCCAGCCGGCAGGAGGGAATCTCACCCCTCCACTTT
TRBJ2-7,TRBV28,.,.,CASSLPSPAAYEQYF,TGTGCCAGCAGTTTACCCTCGCCGGCCGCCTACGAGCAGTACTTC
TRBJ1-1,TRBV5-1,TRBD1,once,CASSLYQGATEAFF,TGCGCCAGCAGCTTGTATCAGGGGGCCACTGAAGCTTTCTTT
TRBJ1-2,TRBV28,.,.,CASSSGYGYTF,TGTGCCAGCAGTTCAGGGTATGGCTACACCTTC
TRBJ2-1,TRBV6-4,TRBD2,.,CASSPGTSGGATYNEQFF,TGTGCCAGCAGTCCCGGGACTAGCGGGGGGGCCACCTACAATGAGCAGTTCTTC
TRBJ1-3,TRBV5-5,.,.,CASSLTDSGNTIYF,TGTGCCAGCAGCCTGACTGACTCTGGAAACACCATATATTTT
TRBJ2-2,TRBV2,.,few,CASIQGEGHSNTGELFF,TGTGCCAGCATTCAGGGAGAGGGGCATTCGAACACCGGGGAGCTGTTTTTT
TRBJ1-2,TRBV6-2/TRBV6-3,.,.,CASSYSAVNGYTF,TGTGCCAGCAGTTACTCGGCTGTTAATGGCTACACCTTC
TRBJ2-7,TRBV5-1,TRBD2,once,CASSLAPGRVGHEQYF,TGCGCCAGCAGCTTGGCCCCAGGGAGGGTTGGCCACGAGCAGTACTTC
TRBJ1-2,TRBV29-1,.,.,CSVAMGAGYGYTF,TGCAGCGTTGCAATGGGGGCTGGATATGGCTACACCTTC
TRBJ2-1,TRBV20-1,.,.,CSARFYNEQFF,TGCAGTGCTAGATTCTACAATGAGCAGTTCTTC
TRBJ1-5,TRBV7-2,.,few,CASSLVRASNQPQHF,TGTGCCAGCAGCTTAGTCAGGGCTAGCAATCAGCCCCAGCATTTT
TRBJ1-1,TRBV7-2,.,few,CASSLVGVLNTEAFF,TGTGCCAGCAGCTTAGTAGGGGTCCTGAACACTGAAGCTTTCTTT
TRBJ2-7,TRBV3-1/TRBV3-2,TRBD1,.,CASSQRGQGSYEQYF,TGTGCCAGCAGCCAGCGGGGACAGGGGTCCTACGAGCAGTACTTC
TRBJ2-3,TRBV15,.,.,CATSRNPGTDTQYF,TGTGCCACCAGCAGGAATCCAGGCACAGATACGCAGTATTTT
TRBJ1-1,TRBV15,.,few,CATINPGWTEAFF,TGTGCCACCATCAATCCGGGGTGGACTGAAGCTTTCTTT
TRBJ2-3,TRBV18,TRBD2,.,CASSPPSSGGLNTQYF,TGTGCCAGCTCACCACCTTCCAGCGGGGGGCTAAATACGCAGTATTTT
TRBJ2-7,TRBV6-1,.,.,CASSELTNSYEQYF,TGTGCCAGCAGTGAGTTGACGAACTCCTACGAGCAGTACTTC
TRBJ1-5,TRBV10-3,.,.,CAIGQGLNQPQHF,TGTGCCATCGGTCAAGGACTGAATCAGCCCCAGCATTTT
TRBJ1-2,TRBV4-1,TRBD1,few,CASSQAGGANYGYTF,TGCGCCAGCAGCCAAGCAGGGGGAGCTAACTATGGCTACACCTTC
TRBJ2-3,TRBV2,TRBD2,.,CASTFAGGPDTQYF,TGTGCCAGCACCTTTGCGGGGGGGCCGGATACGCAGTATTTT
TRBJ2-1,TRBV9,.,.,CASSVGLAGTYNEQFF,TGTGCCAGCAGCGTAGGTCTAGCCGGTACCTACAATGAGCAGTTCTTC
TRBJ2-1,TRBV3-1/TRBV3-2,.,.,CASSRRGVEENEQFF,TGTGCCAGCAGCCGAAGGGGAGTCGAGGAGAATGAGCAGTTCTTC